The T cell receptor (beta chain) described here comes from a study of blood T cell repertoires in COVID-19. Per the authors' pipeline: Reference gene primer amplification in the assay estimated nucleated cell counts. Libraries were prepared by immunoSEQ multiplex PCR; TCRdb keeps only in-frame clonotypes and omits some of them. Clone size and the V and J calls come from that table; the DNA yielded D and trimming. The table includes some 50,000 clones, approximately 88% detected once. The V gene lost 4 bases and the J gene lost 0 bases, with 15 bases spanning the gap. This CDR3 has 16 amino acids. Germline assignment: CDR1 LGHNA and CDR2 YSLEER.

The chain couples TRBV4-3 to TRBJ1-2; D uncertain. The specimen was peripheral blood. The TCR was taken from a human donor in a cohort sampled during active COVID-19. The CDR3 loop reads CASSRYMAETNYGYTF. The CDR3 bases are TGCGCCAGCAGCCGTTATATGGCAGAAACTAACTATGGCTACACCTTC.